The rows below give T cell receptor beta chains drawn from one sample of a study of blood T cell repertoires in COVID-19. Clones were read by immunoSEQ multiplex PCR, and TCRdb kept only the in-frame ones, dropping some. The sample lists around 170,000 clones, under 85% occurring once. Sequenced material: peripheral blood. The receptor set was obtained from a man aged 65 to 85 who had recovered from COVID-19. Each CDR3 is given with its conserved first and last residue. Some rows have no size entry. The others give once, few or many, or a class for an expanded clone.

>-|TRBJ2-7|TRBV5-1
CASSLTSGRAHEQYF
>-|TRBJ1-1|TRBV6-6
CASRKGTGGADTEAFF
>once|TRBJ2-7|TRBV3-1/TRBV3-2
CASSQVRGSSPEYF
>-|TRBJ1-1|TRBV14
CASSRDRLLNTEAFF
>-|TRBJ2-1|TRBV5-1
CASRPESGSSYNEQFF
>-|TRBJ1-5|TRBV11-2
CASSLVPDQPQHF
>once|TRBJ2-1|TRBV12-5
CASGEGLAGVYEQFF
>-|TRBJ2-7|TRBV28
CASSPWERASYEQYF
>-|TRBJ2-3|TRBV4-1
CASSQSFATNTDTQYF
>-|TRBJ2-5|TRBV27
CASPHSETQYF
>-|TRBJ2-5|TRBV9
CASSVDAGVETQYF
>few|TRBJ2-7|TRBV6-2/TRBV6-3
CASSSPGTSYEQYF
>-|TRBJ1-3|TRBV4-1
CASSHQTGLGNTIYF
>-|TRBJ2-2|TRBV20-1
CSASGLVGFTGELFF
>-|TRBJ2-7|TRBV5-1
CASSLFPGSSYEQYF
>-|TRBJ1-6|TRBV7-8
CASSPTGLHSPLHF
>-|TRBJ1-2|TRBV6-5
CASSSLAGGSYGYTF
>-|TRBJ2-3|TRBV11-2
CASSLTDGTGFWNTQYF
>-|TRBJ1-5|TRBV2
CASSEAKGLNQPQHF
>-|TRBJ2-4|TRBV9
CASSLGQGINIQYF
>-|TRBJ2-1|TRBV15
CATSRDGEDEQFF
>-|TRBJ2-3|TRBV24-1
CATSDFGTGATDTQYF
>-|TRBJ2-7|TRBV6-6
CASSTEDRGHEQYF
>-|TRBJ2-5|TRBV7-8
CASSLTRTSASRETQYF
>-|TRBJ2-5|TRBV7-2
CASSSRLPGQDIQETQYF
>-|TRBJ2-2|TRBV4-1
CASSQDWSGAGELFF
>-|TRBJ1-1|TRBV24-1
CATSDPRTGNTEAFF
>-|TRBJ2-5|TRBV29-1
CSVGAGVQETQYF
>-|TRBJ1-2|TRBV28
CASMMSQGFLSSGYTF
>-|TRBJ2-1|TRBV3-1/TRBV3-2
CASRGEVGYNEQFF
>-|TRBJ1-2|TRBV5-1
CASRSGGIGGYTF
>-|TRBJ2-5|TRBV3-1/TRBV3-2
CASSPGGKETQYF
>-|TRBJ1-1|TRBV6-5
CASITPHLEAFF
>-|TRBJ1-5|TRBV7-9
CASSPGQGNNQPQHF
>-|TRBJ2-5|TRBV11-2
CASSPGTGPWETQYF
>-|TRBJ1-5|TRBV3-1/TRBV3-2
CASSQAGQNQPQHF
>-|TRBJ2-7|TRBV7-8
CASTPPGGASYEQYF
>-|TRBJ1-6|TRBV7-9
CASSTQGGSPLHF
>few|TRBJ1-2|TRBV9
CASSLTGGYGYTF
>-|TRBJ2-5|TRBV28
CASNPGDSETQYF
>-|TRBJ2-7|TRBV7-2
CASSLAAGVYEQYF
>-|TRBJ1-1|TRBV27
CASSFIKQGARTEAFF
>-|TRBJ2-3|TRBV6-4
CASSEGEVGTDTQYF
>once|TRBJ2-1|TRBV5-8
CASSLKLAGDGSYNEQFF
>few|TRBJ2-6|TRBV7-8
CASSSQGAAANVLTF
>-|TRBJ1-6|TRBV9
CASSFQGQGTTPLHF
>-|TRBJ2-2|TRBV6-5
CASSRGRASGELFF
>-|TRBJ2-2|TRBV15
CATSKDRGLVTGELFF
>-|TRBJ2-6|TRBV29-1
CSAEGGGANVLTF
>few|TRBJ1-6|TRBV19
CASTVGSQGLYSPLHF